The 26 T cell receptor beta chains listed next were all sequenced from one sample in a study of neurological immune-mediated disorders. Time point meaning: longitudinal time-point 2. TCRdb recomputed calls from the 5' RACE reads with MiXCR, one row per CDR3 protein. The sample lists 81,000 or so distinct CDR3 sequences; about 12% were seen once. Sequencing was carried out using PBMCs. All receptors come from a female donor with HTLV-1-associated myelopathy (HAM/TSP).

This clonotype was detected a few times. The chain carries TRBV11-2 and TRBJ2-5; TRBD2 agrees at 9 bases. Germline V gene sequence: CDR1 SGHAT, CDR2 FQNNGV. The CDR3 is 15 residues long. With 5 bases clipped from V and 5 bases from J, the junction kept 9 bases outside the gene matches. The DNA for the CDR3 is TGTGCCAGCAGCCGAGGAGCGGGGGGCATGGAGACCCAGTACTTC. Its protein is CASSRGAGGMETQYF.

At least ten counts were recorded for this clonotype. V is TRBV5-1 and J is TRBJ2-5; D is unclear. Trimming pared 1 base from V and 4 bases from J, leaving 8 bases between. The germline CDR1 and CDR2 sequences are SGHRS and YFSETQ. The CDR3 contains 13 residues. CDR3 loop: CASSLNLGETQYF. The DNA for the CDR3 is TGCGCCAGCAGCTTGAATCTAGGAGAGACCCAGTACTTC. The full variable domain, with the rest looked up from reference TRBV5-1 and TRBJ2-5, is KAGVTQTPRYLIKTRGQQVTLSCSPISGHRSVSWYQQTPGQGLQFLFEYFSETQRNKGNFPGRFSGRQFSNSRSEMNVSTLELGDSALYLCASSLNLGETQYFGPGTRLLVL.

About this clonotype: This may be a read error: a much more frequent sequence differs by one nucleotide. The chain combines TRBV20-1 with TRBJ2-2; 12 bases match TRBD2. From germline, CDR1 is DFQATT and CDR2 SNEGSKA (reference sequence). The CDR3 runs to 16 residues. The CDR3 DNA follows: TGCAGTGCCCGAAAGACTAGCGGGGGCGACACCGGGGAGATGTTTTTT. It specifies CSARKTSGGDTGEMFF.

This clonotype was picked up a small number of times. The rearrangement joins TRBV18 to TRBJ1-6; D might be TRBD1 (5 bases). Trimming stripped 3 bases from V and 0 bases from J, with 15 bases between. Germline CDR1 reads KGHSH; CDR2 reads LQKENI. The CDR3 is 18 residues long. CDR3 sequence (DNA): TGTGCCAGCTCACCCACACCAAACAGGACCTCCTATAATTCACCCCTCCACTTT. This codes for CASSPTPNRTSYNSPLHF.

There are many counts of this clonotype. This chain uses TRBV28 with TRBJ2-1; 8 nucleotides align to TRBD2. Per germline, CDR1 MDHEN and CDR2 SYDVKM. This CDR3 is 14 amino acids long. V trimming: 2 bases; J trimming: 5 bases; junction bases outside the gene matches: 2. The CDR3 DNA reads TGTGCCAGCAGTTTAGCGGGGGGTGACAATGAGCAGTTCTTC. Translating it yields CASSLAGGDNEQFF.

This clonotype was detected only a few times. This chain connects TRBV12-3 or TRBV12-4 to TRBJ1-1; D gene uncertain. CDR3 length: 15 amino acids. Trimming took off 3 bases at V and 5 bases at J, with 16 bases between the two ends. CDR3 DNA sequence: TGTGCCAGCAGTTTTTCAGGCCGGGTGGTGACTGAAGCTTTCTTT. The encoded protein is CASSFSGRVVTEAFF.

There are many counts of this clonotype. The chain combines TRBV5-6 with TRBJ2-3, with D tentatively TRBD2 (7 bases). V dropped 2 bases and J dropped 2 bases, with 15 bases sitting between them. CDR1 and CDR2 (germline): SGHDT, YYEEEE. This CDR3 is built from 16 residues. CDR3 DNA: TGTGCCAGCAGCTTCGTAGGGGGGGCTTCCACAGATACGCAGTATTTT. Protein: CASSFVGGASTDTQYF.

This clonotype was picked up many times. V gene TRBV25-1 combines with J gene TRBJ2-3; D ambiguous. Germline CDR1 reads MGHDK; CDR2 reads SYGVNS. The germline V and J ends were trimmed by 3 bases and 4 bases, with 5 bases remaining between them. The CDR3 runs to 12 residues. CDR3 sequence reads: CASSDPADTQYF. In DNA form, the CDR3 reads TGTGCCAGCAGTGACCCAGCAGATACGCAGTATTTT.

This chain joins TRBV12-3 or TRBV12-4 and TRBJ1-6, with 9 bases that match TRBD1. With 6 bases clipped from V and 9 bases from J, the junction kept 3 bases outside the gene matches. The CDR3 totals 13 residues. The CDR3 loop is CASRPTGGSPLHF. The CDR3 DNA follows: TGTGCCAGCAGACCGACAGGGGGTTCACCCCTCCACTTT.

This clonotype has a count of ten or more. V is TRBV7-9 and J is TRBJ2-7, with 9 bases lining up with TRBD1. The CDR3 is 14 residues long. The germline V gene encodes CDR1 SEHNR and CDR2 FQNEAQ (reference sequence). Trimming took 5 bases from V and 5 from J; bases not matched to a gene: 7. CDR3 loop: CASSPRQGENEQYF. In DNA form, the CDR3 reads TGTGCCAGCAGCCCTCGACAGGGGGAGAACGAGCAGTACTTC. Variable domain in full (rest from reference TRBV7-9 and TRBJ2-7): DTGVSQNPRHKITKRGQNVTFRCDPISEHNRLYWYRQTLGQGPEFLTYFQNEAQLEKSRLLSDRFSAERPKGSFSTLEIQRTEQGDSAMYLCASSPRQGENEQYFGPGTRLTVT.

This clonotype was seen ten or more times. One end of the junction is discordant with germline, which a read error may explain. The chain is built from TRBV9 and TRBJ1-1, with TRBD1 as a possible D gene (5 bases). Germline assignment: CDR1 SGDLS and CDR2 YYNGEE. The CDR3 contains 15 residues. CDR3: CASSVGEQPDTESFF. The CDR3 DNA sequence: TGTGCCAGCAGCGTAGGAGAACAACCGGACACTGAATCTTTCTTT.

The chain is built from TRBV2 and TRBJ2-3; a weak D match, TRBD1 (6 bases). CDR1 and CDR2 (germline): SNHLY, FYNNEI. Trimming shortened V by 6 bases and J by 0 bases, and 10 bases separated the two germline ends. This CDR3 is built from 14 residues. CDR3 nucleotide sequence: TGTGCCAGCAGCCGGGACAAGAGCACAGATACGCAGTATTTT. Protein product: CASSRDKSTDTQYF.

This clonotype was recorded at least ten times. The chain links TRBV11-2 to TRBJ2-5, with 10 bases that match TRBD2. V shed 4 bases, J shed 4 bases, and the junction held 9 bases outside the gene matches. Germline CDR1 and CDR2: SGHAT and FQNNGV. This CDR3 is 16 amino acids long. The CDR3 coding sequence is TGTGCCAGCAGCTCGACCCCTCTAGCGGGGGCAGAGACCCAGTACTTC. It is translated as CASSSTPLAGAETQYF.

This chain uses TRBV5-1 with TRBJ1-1; D may be TRBD1 (5 bases). CDR1 and CDR2 from the germline V gene are SGHRS and YFSETQ. The CDR3 length is 14 residues. V lost 4 bases, J lost 7 bases, and 17 bases lay in between. CDR3 amino acids: CASSAVGRTLEAFF. The DNA of the CDR3 is TGCGCCAGCAGCGCTGTGGGACGGACGCTTGAAGCTTTCTTT.

The chain has TRBV20-1 and TRBJ2-1; tentatively, D is TRBD1 (6 bases). V dropped 0 bases and J dropped 4 bases, with 13 bases sitting between them. Germline-derived CDR1 and CDR2 are DFQATT and SNEGSKA (reference sequence). This CDR3 region has 15 residues. The CDR3 sequence: CSARDWDTGYNEQFF. CDR3 DNA: TGCAGTGCTAGAGATTGGGACACAGGGTACAATGAGCAGTTCTTC.

This clonotype was seen ten or more times. The J gene is TRBJ2-7, the V gene TRBV5-1; 11 nucleotides match TRBD1. The CDR3 extends over 14 amino acids. The V gene's germline CDR1 is SGHRS and CDR2 YFSETQ. The V and J ends lost 4 bases and 5 bases, in that order; junction bases with no gene match: 5. CDR3 bases: TGCGCCAGCAGCCCCCGGGACAGGGGGAACGAGCAGTACTTC. It specifies CASSPRDRGNEQYF.

This clonotype has at least ten counts. V and J are TRBV5-6 and TRBJ2-7; D uncertain. CDR1 SGHDT and CDR2 YYEEEE come from the germline V gene. The ends were cut back, 6 bases at V and 2 bases at J, with 9 bases in the middle. There are 12 residues in the CDR3. The CDR3 nucleotides read TGTGCCAGCACAGTAGGAACCTACGAGCAGTACTTC. Its protein product is CASTVGTYEQYF.

This clonotype was seen many times. The chain has TRBV20-1 and TRBJ1-6; perhaps TRBD1 as D (5 bases). Germline V gene data show CDR1 as DFQATT and CDR2 as SNEGSKA (reference sequence). This CDR3 is 15 amino acids long. Trimming cost V 0 bases and J 7 bases, with 13 bases left between them. CDR3 residues: CSARESTVQNSPLHF. The CDR3 coding sequence is TGCAGTGCTAGAGAGTCGACAGTCCAAAATTCACCCCTCCACTTT.

This clonotype was observed many times. The chain uses TRBV10-3 and TRBJ2-3; 8 nucleotides align to TRBD1. The trim removed 0 bases at V and 4 bases at J, leaving 3 bases unmatched. The CDR3 sequence is 15 residues long. Looked up from germline, CDR1 is ENHRY and CDR2 is SYGVKD. The CDR3 here is CAISESVTGADTQYF. DNA of the CDR3: TGTGCCATCAGTGAGTCAGTGACAGGGGCAGATACGCAGTATTTT.

This clonotype was counted many times. J is TRBJ2-1 and V is TRBV7-9; 8 bases agree with TRBD1. This CDR3 comprises 17 residues. The V and J ends lost 5 bases and 6 bases, in that order; junction bases with no gene match: 15. Germline CDR1 SEHNR, CDR2 FQNEAQ (reference sequence). DNA for the CDR3: TGTGCCAGCAGCCCCCCGGGACAGGCGTTTAAGGGCAATGAGCAGTTCTTC. This translates into CASSPPGQAFKGNEQFF.

In this sample, this clonotype turned up many times. The chain carries TRBV4-1 and TRBJ2-2; 12 bases fit TRBD2. Germline V lookup: CDR1 MGHRA, CDR2 YSYEKL. The CDR3 runs to 18 residues. V dropped 1 base and J dropped 4; count of bases not matched to a gene: 7. The CDR3, as DNA: TGCGCCAGCAGCCAAGGTCTAGCGGGGGGGCCGCGCACCGGGGAGCTGTTTTTT. It yields the protein CASSQGLAGGPRTGELFF.

This clonotype showed up many times. This chain links TRBV28 with TRBJ2-2; D gene ambiguous. V dropped 5 bases and J dropped 6 bases, with 13 bases sitting between them. The CDR3 sequence is 14 residues long. Germline lookup yields CDR1 MDHEN and CDR2 SYDVKM. In nucleotides, the CDR3 is TGTGCCAGCAGTGCCCGGGCGAAGGCCGGGGAGCTGTTTTTT. Its translation is CASSARAKAGELFF. The full variable domain, in which reference TRBV28 and TRBJ2-2 provide the parts outside the CDR3, is DVKVTQSSRYLVKRTGEKVFLECVQDMDHENMFWYRQDPGLGLRLIYFSYDVKMKEKGDIPEGYSVSREKKERFSLILESASTNQTSMYLCASSARAKAGELFFGEGSRLTVL.

This clonotype was recorded many times. The chain recombines TRBV20-1 with TRBJ2-7, with D unresolved. This CDR3 has 11 residues. Trimming shortened V by 4 bases and J by 4 bases, and 8 bases separated the two germline ends. CDR1 and CDR2 from the germline V gene are DFQATT and SNEGSKA (reference sequence). The CDR3 DNA is TGCAGTGCTAAAAACGCTTACGAGCAGTACTTC. This translates into CSAKNAYEQYF.

This clonotype was counted many times. The genes are TRBV5-1 and TRBJ2-1; no reliable D call. This CDR3 has 13 residues. Germline V lookup: CDR1 SGHRS, CDR2 YFSETQ. Trimming pared 0 bases from V and 3 bases from J, leaving 4 bases between. CDR3 protein: CASSLVLYNEQFF. CDR3 in DNA: TGCGCCAGCAGCTTGGTCCTCTACAATGAGCAGTTCTTC.

This clonotype was detected many times. At one of its ends the junction is not consistent with the germline gene, which may arise from a read error. V and J are TRBV5-6 and TRBJ2-1, with D unclear. Germline CDR1 reads SGHDT; CDR2 reads YYEEEE. CDR3 size: 11 residues. The CDR3 DNA sequence: TGCGCCAGCAGTTCGTACAATGAGCAGTTCTTC. This encodes CASSSYNEQFF.

This chain links TRBV12-3 or TRBV12-4 with TRBJ2-3, with TRBD1 matching 7 bases. V was clipped by 6 bases and J by 0 bases; unmatched bases: 15. The CDR3 is 18 residues long. Here the CDR3 reads CASRLLIGQVTSTDTQYF. The CDR3 nucleotides read TGTGCCAGCAGGCTACTAATCGGACAGGTTACTAGCACAGATACGCAGTATTTT.